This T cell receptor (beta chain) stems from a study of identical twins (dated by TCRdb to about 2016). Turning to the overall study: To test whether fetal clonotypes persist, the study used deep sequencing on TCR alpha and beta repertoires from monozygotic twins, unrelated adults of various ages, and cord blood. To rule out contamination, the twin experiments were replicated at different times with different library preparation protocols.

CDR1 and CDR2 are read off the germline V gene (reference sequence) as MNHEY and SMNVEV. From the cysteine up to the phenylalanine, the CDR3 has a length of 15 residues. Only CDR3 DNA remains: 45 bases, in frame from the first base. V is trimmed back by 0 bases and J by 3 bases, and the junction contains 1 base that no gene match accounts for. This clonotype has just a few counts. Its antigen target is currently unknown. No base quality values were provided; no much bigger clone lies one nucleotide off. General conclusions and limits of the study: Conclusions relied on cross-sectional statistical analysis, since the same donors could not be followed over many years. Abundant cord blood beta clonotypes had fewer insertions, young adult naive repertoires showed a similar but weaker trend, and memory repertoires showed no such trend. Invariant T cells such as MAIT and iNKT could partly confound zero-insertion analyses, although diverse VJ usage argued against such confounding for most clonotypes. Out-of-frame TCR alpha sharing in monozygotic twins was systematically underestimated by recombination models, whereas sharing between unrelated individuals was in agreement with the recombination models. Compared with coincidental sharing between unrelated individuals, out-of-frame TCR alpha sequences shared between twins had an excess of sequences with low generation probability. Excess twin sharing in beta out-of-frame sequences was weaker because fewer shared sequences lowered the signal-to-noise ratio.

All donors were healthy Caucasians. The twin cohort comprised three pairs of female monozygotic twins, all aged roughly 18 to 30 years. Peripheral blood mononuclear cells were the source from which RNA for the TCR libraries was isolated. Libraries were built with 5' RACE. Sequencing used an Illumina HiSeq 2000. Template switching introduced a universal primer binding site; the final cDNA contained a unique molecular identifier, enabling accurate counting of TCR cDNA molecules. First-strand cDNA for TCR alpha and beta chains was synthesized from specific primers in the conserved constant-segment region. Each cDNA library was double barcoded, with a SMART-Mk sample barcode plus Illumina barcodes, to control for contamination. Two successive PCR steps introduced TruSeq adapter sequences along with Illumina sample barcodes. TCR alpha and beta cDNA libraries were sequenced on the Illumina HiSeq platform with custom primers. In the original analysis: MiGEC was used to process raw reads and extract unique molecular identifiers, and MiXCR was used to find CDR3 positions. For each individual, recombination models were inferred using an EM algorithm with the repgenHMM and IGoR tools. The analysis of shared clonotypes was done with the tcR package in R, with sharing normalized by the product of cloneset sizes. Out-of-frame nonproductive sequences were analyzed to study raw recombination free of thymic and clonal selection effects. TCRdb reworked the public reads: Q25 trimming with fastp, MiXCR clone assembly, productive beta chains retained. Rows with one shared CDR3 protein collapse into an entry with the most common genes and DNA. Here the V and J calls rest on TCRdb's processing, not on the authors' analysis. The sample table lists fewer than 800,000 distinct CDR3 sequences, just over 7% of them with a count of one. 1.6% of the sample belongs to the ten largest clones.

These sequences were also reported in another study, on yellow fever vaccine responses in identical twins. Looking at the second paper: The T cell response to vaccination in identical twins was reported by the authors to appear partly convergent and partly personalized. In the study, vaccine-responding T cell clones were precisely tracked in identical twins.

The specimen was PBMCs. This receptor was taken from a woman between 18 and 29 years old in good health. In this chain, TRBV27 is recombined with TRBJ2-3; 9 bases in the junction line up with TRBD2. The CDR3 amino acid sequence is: CASSLSAGGTDTQYF. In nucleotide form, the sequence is TGTGCCAGCAGTTTATCAGCGGGAGGAACAGATACGCAGTATTTT.